These 28 T cell receptor beta chains were all obtained from the same sample, sequenced in a study of regulatory T cells in long-lasting Graves disease (dated by TCRdb to about 2021). The time point label here, explained by the study, means: persistent/refractory GD, antithyroid drugs over 5 years with positive TRAb. For both TCR sequencing and RNA sequencing, RNA was extracted from PBMCs in TRIzol. Libraries came from multiplex PCR. Reads for this sample came from an Illumina HiSeq 4000. To build TCR beta libraries, CDR3 regions were amplified by Arm-PCR using iRepertoire HTBI primers. TCRdb took the public reads, trimmed them with fastp at Q25, ran MiXCR for clone calling and kept in-frame beta chains. For every CDR3 protein sequence, its rows merge into one entry that carries the most common genes and DNA. The sample table shows around 460,000 distinct CDR3 sequences, and approximately 23% are seen once. The ten largest clonotypes hold around 13% of the sample.

The sample here was peripheral blood mononuclear cells (PBMCs), taken when the disease was refractory, from a patient treated with antithyroid drugs. Receptors originate from a female donor with Graves disease.

Concerning this clonotype: A read error may explain this, as a much larger clone is one base away. The conserved final phenylalanine or tryptophan is absent from the CDR3, which likely points to a read error. V and J are TRBV7-2 and TRBJ2-5, with 9 bases identical to TRBD1. This CDR3 has 16 residues. Unmatched junction bases numbered 10, after V lost 2 bases and J lost 6 bases. CDR1 is SGHTA, CDR2 FQGNSA, per germline. CDR3 loop: CASSLSPTGTGQTQYS. For the CDR3, the DNA is TGTGCCAGCAGCTTATCCCCCACCGGGACAGGGCAGACCCAGTACTCC.

This clonotype was counted only a few times. The genes are TRBV28 and TRBJ1-6, with D possibly TRBD1 on 6 matching bases. Trimming pared 3 bases from V and 0 bases from J, leaving 9 bases between. Germline CDR1 and CDR2: MDHEN and SYDVKM. This CDR3 contains 16 residues. The CDR3 nucleotides are TGTGCCAGCAGTTTGGGACATAGCTCCTATAATTCACCCCTCCACTTT. Protein sequence: CASSLGHSSYNSPLHF.

This clonotype was counted ten times or more. CDR3: CASSTDRMSTEAFF. As DNA, the CDR3 is TGTGCCAGCAGCACAGACAGGATGAGCACTGAAGCTTTCTTT. This rearrangement joins TRBV7-2 to TRBJ1-1, with a weak D call TRBD1 (6 bases). The CDR3 has 14 residues. Trimming pared 5 bases from V and 4 bases from J, leaving 14 bases between. Germline values: CDR1 SGHTA, CDR2 FQGNSA.

This clonotype was seen at least ten times. The gene calls are TRBV2 and TRBJ1-5; 7 bases map to TRBD1. This CDR3 is 16 amino acids long. Germline V gene data show CDR1 as SNHLY and CDR2 as FYNNEI. V shed 2 bases, J shed 4 bases, and the junction held 8 bases outside the gene matches. CDR3 DNA: TGTGCCAGCAGTGAACCGGGACAGTTTTCGAATCAGCCCCAGCATTTT. It encodes CASSEPGQFSNQPQHF.

This clonotype was counted ten times or more. The chain uses TRBV10-3 and TRBJ1-5; no clear D gene. The germline V and J ends were trimmed by 6 bases and 2 bases, with 8 bases remaining between them. Germline CDR1 reads ENHRY; CDR2 reads SYGVKD. The CDR3 loop spans 13 amino acids. The CDR3 DNA follows: TGTGCCATCAGGCAAGGTGGCAATCAGCCCCAGCATTTT. Translating it yields CAIRQGGNQPQHF.

The chain employs TRBV4-3 and TRBJ1-2; D possibly corresponds to TRBD1 (5 bases). The V end lost 1 base, the J end lost 2 bases, and 11 bases lay between the germline ends. The CDR3 extends over 15 amino acids. CDR1 is LGHNA, CDR2 YSLEER, per germline. This CDR3 reads CASSQGDSSNYGYTF. CDR3 sequence (DNA): TGCGCCAGCAGCCAAGGGGACTCCTCGAACTATGGCTACACCTTC.

Details on this clonotype: One end of the junction is discordant with germline, which a read error may explain. The chain uses TRBV9 and TRBJ2-7; D is perhaps TRBD2 (5 bases). Per the germline V gene, CDR1 is SGDLS and CDR2 is YYNGEE. CDR3 size: 17 residues. This CDR3 is CASSVARLATSPYEQYF. The DNA for the CDR3 is TGCGCCAGCAGCGTCGCCCGATTAGCGACCAGCCCCTACGAGCAGTACTTC.

This clonotype was recorded a few times. The rearrangement links TRBV27 to TRBJ1-1; 7 nucleotides agree with TRBD1. Unmatched junction bases numbered 12, after V lost 6 bases and J lost 5 bases. Germline assignment: CDR1 MNHEY and CDR2 SMNVEV (reference sequence). The CDR3 length is 15 residues. CDR3 amino acids: CASSYEIGGRTEAFF. Written as DNA, the CDR3 is TGTGCCAGCAGCTACGAAATAGGGGGCAGGACTGAAGCTTTCTTT.

This clonotype showed up many times. The gene calls are TRBV3-1 and TRBJ1-2; D call uncertain. From germline, CDR1 is LGHDT and CDR2 YNNKEL (reference sequence). Trimming shortened V by 1 base and J by 9 bases, and 15 bases separated the two germline ends. This CDR3 spans 14 amino acids. CDR3 in amino acids: CASSQGRLGASYTF. The CDR3, as DNA: TGTGCCAGCAGCCAAGGCCGTCTCGGAGCGAGCTACACCTTC.

This clonotype was recorded at least ten times. The chain has TRBV24-1 and TRBJ1-5; no clear D. Trimming stripped 6 bases from V and 3 bases from J, with 11 bases between. The CDR3 runs to 14 residues. Germline V gene data show CDR1 as KGHDR and CDR2 as SFDVKD. DNA of the CDR3: TGTGCCACCAGTCAATCGGTGGCCAATCAGCCCCAGCATTTT. It yields the protein CATSQSVANQPQHF.

V is TRBV19 and J is TRBJ1-5; TRBD1 might be the D (6 bases). Germline V lookup: CDR1 LNHDA, CDR2 SQIVND (reference sequence). The V end was cut by 9 bases, the J end by 4 bases, with 16 bases between. This CDR3 is 14 amino acids long. DNA of the CDR3: TGTGCCAGAATCGGGGGGGCGCTAAATCAGCCCCAGCATTTT. It yields the protein CARIGGALNQPQHF.

This clonotype occurred once. Relative to the germline gene, one junction end is altered; a read error may explain this. V usage is TRBV2 and J usage is TRBJ1-2; TRBD1 is a possible D gene (5 bases). Germline V gives CDR1 SNHLY, CDR2 FYNNEI. The CDR3 has 14 amino acids. Here the CDR3 reads CVSSEGAGVNGYTF. The CDR3 coding sequence is TGTGTCAGCAGTGAAGGGGCGGGGGTAAATGGCTACACCTTC.

This clonotype was counted many times. The chain uses TRBV12-5 and TRBJ2-2, with D possibly being TRBD1 (6 bases). Trimming took off 3 bases at V and 2 bases at J, with 19 bases between the two ends. Per germline, CDR1 LGHNT and CDR2 FRNRAP. This CDR3 comprises 18 residues. In DNA form, the CDR3 reads TGTGCTAGTGGTTTCCCCCCTCGCACAGGGACAAACACCGGGGAGCTGTTTTTT. Translated: CASGFPPRTGTNTGELFF.

V is TRBV6-1 and J is TRBJ2-3; 10 bases align to TRBD2. Germline assignment: CDR1 MNHNS and CDR2 SASEGT. The CDR3 loop spans 15 amino acids. Losses at the gene ends were 5 bases for V and 5 bases for J; bases not matched to a gene: 7. CDR3 protein: CASSTSGRAGDTQYF. The CDR3 nucleotides are TGTGCCAGCAGTACGAGCGGGAGGGCCGGAGATACGCAGTATTTT.

The genes are TRBV7-3 and TRBJ2-5; 7 bases map to TRBD2. V lost 0 bases to trimming and J lost 4 bases; unmatched junction nucleotides: 5. The CDR3 contains 15 residues. Germline lookup yields CDR1 SGHTA and CDR2 FQGTGA. The CDR3 region is CASSLTGGPVETQYF. The CDR3 region has the DNA TGTGCCAGCAGCTTAACGGGAGGGCCGGTAGAGACCCAGTACTTC.

This clonotype showed up many times. The CDR3 DNA follows: TGTGCCAGCAGTTTAGGAGAGGGCACGAACACCGGGGAGCTGTTTTTT. It yields the protein CASSLGEGTNTGELFF. This chain connects TRBV27 to TRBJ2-2; TRBD2 is a possible D gene (5 bases). The V end was cut by 2 bases, the J end by 0 bases, with 10 bases between. The CDR3 extends over 16 amino acids. Germline V lookup: CDR1 MNHEY, CDR2 SMNVEV (reference sequence).

This clonotype appeared a few times. The chain has TRBV28 and TRBJ1-3; D not resolved. The CDR3 extends over 13 amino acids. The germline gives CDR1 MDHEN, CDR2 SYDVKM. V dropped 3 bases and J dropped 1 base, with 4 bases sitting between them. The chain's CDR3 is CASSFRSGNTIYF. In nucleotides, the CDR3 is TGTGCCAGCAGTTTCAGGTCTGGAAACACCATATATTTT.

This clonotype was seen just once. The V call is TRBV3-1, the J call TRBJ1-1; TRBD1 is a possible D gene (5 bases). The length of the CDR3 is 17 residues. V lost 1 base to trimming and J lost 0 bases, with 15 bases between them. Germline lookup yields CDR1 LGHDT and CDR2 YNNKEL (reference sequence). The CDR3 spells CASSQVPGRHLNTEAFF. CDR3 bases: TGTGCCAGCAGCCAAGTTCCAGGGAGACATTTGAACACTGAAGCTTTCTTT.

Ten or more counts support this clonotype. The rearrangement links TRBV2 to TRBJ1-5; tentatively, D is TRBD1 (5 bases). V was pared by 6 bases and J by 1 base, with 10 bases between. Germline V gene sequence: CDR1 SNHLY, CDR2 FYNNEI. This CDR3 is 14 amino acids long. The CDR3 sequence is CASRETVSNQPQHF. The CDR3 DNA reads as TGTGCCAGCAGGGAGACAGTCAGCAATCAGCCCCAGCATTTT.

This clonotype was seen a handful of times. V and J are TRBV16 and TRBJ1-1, with no clear D. V was cut by 7 bases and J by 10 bases, with 19 bases left in between. The CDR3 length is 13 residues. The germline V gene has CDR1 KGHSY and CDR2 FQNENV. CDR3: CASTSLGSGGAFF. CDR3 DNA: TGTGCCAGCACCTCACTAGGATCCGGCGGAGCTTTCTTT.

V is TRBV11-2 and J is TRBJ2-2; unclear D gene. Deletions cut 5 bases from V and 4 bases from J, with 14 bases between. The CDR3 totals 15 residues. The germline V gene has CDR1 SGHAT and CDR2 FQNNGV. In nucleotides, the CDR3 is TGTGCCAGCAGCAACCCCCAATGGGCCACCGGGGAGCTGTTTTTT. Translated: CASSNPQWATGELFF.

The chain has TRBV6-1 and TRBJ2-2; 7 nucleotides line up with TRBD1. V was clipped by 6 bases and J by 5 bases; unmatched bases: 9. Germline CDR1 MNHNS, CDR2 SASEGT. The CDR3 runs 15 residues. The CDR3 region is CASSETGDLTGELFF. The CDR3 nucleotides read TGTGCCAGCAGCGAAACAGGGGATCTGACCGGGGAGCTGTTTTTT.

This clonotype has just a few counts. This chain uses TRBV6-5 with TRBJ2-2, with no clear D. Trimming pared 1 base from V and 6 bases from J, leaving 6 bases between. Per the germline V gene, CDR1 is MNHEY and CDR2 is SVGAGI. The CDR3 spans 13 residues. The CDR3 DNA reads as TGTGCCAGCAGTTACTTCCAGTCCGGGGAGCTGTTTTTT. Residues: CASSYFQSGELFF.

The rearrangement uses TRBV7-2 and TRBJ1-6; D call uncertain. CDR1 SGHTA and CDR2 FQGNSA come from the germline V gene. The V gene lost 0 bases and the J gene lost 8 bases, with 11 bases spanning the gap. The CDR3 loop spans 15 amino acids. DNA of the CDR3: TGTGCCAGCAGCTTAGCTCTCACTGACTATTCACCCCTCCACTTT. Amino acids: CASSLALTDYSPLHF.

Remarks on this clonotype: Compared with germline, one end of the junction differs, possibly owing to a read error. The V and J genes are TRBV7-2 and TRBJ1-2; 7 positions agree with TRBD1. This CDR3 has 15 residues. Germline CDR1 and CDR2: SGHTA and FQGNSA. CDR3 protein: CTSSAAGQANYGHTF. CDR3 DNA sequence: TGTACCAGCAGTGCAGCCGGACAGGCTAACTATGGCCACACCTTC.

This clonotype has a single count. J is TRBJ2-1 and V is TRBV5-1; D may correspond to TRBD1 or TRBD2 (5 bases each). The J call may be wrong; the DNA end is better matched by TRBJ2-5. Germline V gene data show CDR1 as SGHRS and CDR2 as YFSETQ. This CDR3 has 16 residues. CDR3 DNA sequence: TGCGCCAGCAGCTTGGGGGGGATCAGTTCGAGGGAGACCCAGTACTTC. As protein: CASSLGGISSRETQYF.

This clonotype was seen more than once but under ten times. The rearrangement joins TRBV30 to TRBJ1-2, with D perhaps TRBD1 (5 bases). Germline V lookup: CDR1 GTSNPN, CDR2 SVGIG (reference sequence). This CDR3 has 15 residues. Between the trimmed V and J ends, which lost 2 bases and 3 bases, there was a span of 16 bases. CDR3 in DNA: TGTGCCTGGAGTCCCGGAGCGGGACCGGACTATGGCTACACCTTC. Its protein product is CAWSPGAGPDYGYTF.

In its sample, this clonotype was seen many times. V usage is TRBV2 and J usage is TRBJ2-4, with 8 positions matching TRBD1. This CDR3 is 13 amino acids long. Per the germline V gene, CDR1 is SNHLY and CDR2 is FYNNEI. The junction had 1 base not matched to a gene; V was cut back by 4 bases and J by 5 bases. Here the CDR3 reads CASSGQGQNIQYF. The CDR3 DNA follows: TGTGCCAGCAGTGGACAGGGGCAAAACATTCAGTACTTC.